This T cell receptor (beta chain) was recovered during a study of cytomegalovirus exposure and HLA in healthy donors. Researchers ran the PCR with 60 Vbeta and 13 Jbeta primers. Profiling relied on immunoSEQ multiplex PCR, and the TCRdb table lists in-frame clones only, not all of them. The sample yields about 160,000 clones, around 83% seen once. J lost 4 bases, V lost 5 bases, and 5 bases had no gene match. Germline V gives CDR1 SGHAT, CDR2 FQNNGV. CDR3 length: 14 residues. Only a few counts were recorded for this clone. The origin of this receptor is a man in his forties or fifties in good health and CMV-seropositive. The sequencing input was PBMCs. The rearrangement joins TRBV11-2 to TRBJ1-1; 9 bases are a match to TRBD1. The chain's CDR3 is CASSLGQGSTEAFF. CDR3 sequence (DNA): TGTGCCAGCAGCCTGGGACAGGGAAGCACTGAAGCTTTCTTT.